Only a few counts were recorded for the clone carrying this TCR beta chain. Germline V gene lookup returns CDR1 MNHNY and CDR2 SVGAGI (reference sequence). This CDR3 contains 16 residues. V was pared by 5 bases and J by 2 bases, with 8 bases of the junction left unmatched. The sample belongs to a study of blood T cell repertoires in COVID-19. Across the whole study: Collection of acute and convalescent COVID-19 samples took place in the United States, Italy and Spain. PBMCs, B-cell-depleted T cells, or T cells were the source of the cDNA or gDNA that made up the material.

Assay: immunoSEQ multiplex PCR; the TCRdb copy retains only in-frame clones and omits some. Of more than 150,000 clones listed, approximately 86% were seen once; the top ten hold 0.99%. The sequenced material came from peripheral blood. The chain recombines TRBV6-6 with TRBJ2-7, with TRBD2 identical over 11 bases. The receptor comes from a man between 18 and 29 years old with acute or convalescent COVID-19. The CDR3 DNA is TGTGCCAGCAGTCTCACCCTTAGCGGGGGGGCCTACGAGCAGTACTTC. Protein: CASSLTLSGGAYEQYF.